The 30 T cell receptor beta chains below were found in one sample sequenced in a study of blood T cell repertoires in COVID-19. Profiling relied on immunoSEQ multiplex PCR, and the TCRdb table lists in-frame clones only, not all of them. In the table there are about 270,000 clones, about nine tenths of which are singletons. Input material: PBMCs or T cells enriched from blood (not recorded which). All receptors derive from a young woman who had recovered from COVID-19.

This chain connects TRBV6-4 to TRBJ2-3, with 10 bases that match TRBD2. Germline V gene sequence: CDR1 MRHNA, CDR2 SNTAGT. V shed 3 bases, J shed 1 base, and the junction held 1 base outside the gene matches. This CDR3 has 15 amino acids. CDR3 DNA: TGTGCCAGCAGTGAGGGGACTAGCGGCACAGATACGCAGTATTTT. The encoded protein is CASSEGTSGTDTQYF.

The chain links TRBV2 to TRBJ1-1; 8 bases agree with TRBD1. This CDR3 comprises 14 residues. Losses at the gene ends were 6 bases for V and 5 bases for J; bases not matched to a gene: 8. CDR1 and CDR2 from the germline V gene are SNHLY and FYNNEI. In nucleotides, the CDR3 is TGTGCCAGCAGGGCAGGGGGCGCCTGGACTGAAGCTTTCTTT. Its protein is CASRAGGAWTEAFF.

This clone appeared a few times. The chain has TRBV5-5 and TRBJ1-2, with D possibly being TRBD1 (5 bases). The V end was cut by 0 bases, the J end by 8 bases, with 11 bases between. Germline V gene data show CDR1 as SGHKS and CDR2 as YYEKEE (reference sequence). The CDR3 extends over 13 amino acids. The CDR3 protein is CASSLAPGQGYTF. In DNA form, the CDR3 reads TGTGCCAGCAGCTTGGCGCCAGGGCAAGGCTACACCTTC.

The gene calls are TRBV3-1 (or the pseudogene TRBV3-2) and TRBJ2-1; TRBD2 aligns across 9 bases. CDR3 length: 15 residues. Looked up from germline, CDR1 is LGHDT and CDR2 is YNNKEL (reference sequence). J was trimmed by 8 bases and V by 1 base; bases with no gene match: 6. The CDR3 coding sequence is TGTGCCAGCAGCCAAGGTCCGCGGGAGGGCCATGAGCAGTTCTTC. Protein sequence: CASSQGPREGHEQFF.

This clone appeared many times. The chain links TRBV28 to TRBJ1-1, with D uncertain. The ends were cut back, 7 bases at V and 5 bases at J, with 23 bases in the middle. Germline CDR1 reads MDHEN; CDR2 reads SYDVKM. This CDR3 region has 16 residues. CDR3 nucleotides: TGTGCCAGCAATCCTGGGCTATGGGGAGTACGGACTGAAGCTTTCTTT. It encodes CASNPGLWGVRTEAFF.

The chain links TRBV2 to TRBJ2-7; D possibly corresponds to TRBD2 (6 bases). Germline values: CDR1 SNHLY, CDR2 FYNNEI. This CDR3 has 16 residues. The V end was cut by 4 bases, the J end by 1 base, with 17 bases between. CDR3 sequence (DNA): TGTGCCAGCAGTGCGGTCGGGGGACTCCTTTCCTACGAGCAGTACTTC. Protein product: CASSAVGGLLSYEQYF.

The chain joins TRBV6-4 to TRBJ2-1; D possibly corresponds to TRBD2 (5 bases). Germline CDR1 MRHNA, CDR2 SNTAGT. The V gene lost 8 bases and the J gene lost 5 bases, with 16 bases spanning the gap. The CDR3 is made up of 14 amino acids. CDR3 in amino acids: CASSRGIEDNEQFF. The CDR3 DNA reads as TGTGCCAGCTCTCGAGGGATAGAAGACAATGAGCAGTTCTTC.

The CDR3 nucleotides read TGTGCCACCAGCAGAGGGGTCAGCAGGGCCGAAAACTATGGCTACACCTTC. It yields the protein CATSRGVSRAENYGYTF. This sequence joins TRBV15 and TRBJ1-2, with D tentatively TRBD1 (5 bases). Germline lookup yields CDR1 LNHNV and CDR2 YYDKDF (reference sequence). The V and J ends lost 1 base and 2 bases respectively, with 17 bases between them. The CDR3 extends over 17 amino acids.

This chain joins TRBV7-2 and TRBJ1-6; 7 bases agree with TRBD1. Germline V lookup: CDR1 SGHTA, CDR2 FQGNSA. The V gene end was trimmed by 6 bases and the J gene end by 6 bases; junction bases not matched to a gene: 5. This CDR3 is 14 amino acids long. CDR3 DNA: TGTGCCAGCAGTACAGGGGTGGGTAATTCACCCCTCCACTTT. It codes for CASSTGVGNSPLHF.

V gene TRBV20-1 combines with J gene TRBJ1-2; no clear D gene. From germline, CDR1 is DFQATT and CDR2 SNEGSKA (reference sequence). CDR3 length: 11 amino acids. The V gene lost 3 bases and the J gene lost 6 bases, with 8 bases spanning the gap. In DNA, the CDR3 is TGCAGTGCTAGCCCTCTCCATGGCTACACCTTC. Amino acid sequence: CSASPLHGYTF.

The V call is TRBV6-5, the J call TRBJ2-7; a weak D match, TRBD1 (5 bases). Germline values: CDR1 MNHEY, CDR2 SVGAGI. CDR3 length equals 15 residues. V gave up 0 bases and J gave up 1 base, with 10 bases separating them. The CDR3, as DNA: TGTGCCAGCAGTTACTCGGGGCAGCTTTCCTACGAGCAGTACTTC. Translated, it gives CASSYSGQLSYEQYF.

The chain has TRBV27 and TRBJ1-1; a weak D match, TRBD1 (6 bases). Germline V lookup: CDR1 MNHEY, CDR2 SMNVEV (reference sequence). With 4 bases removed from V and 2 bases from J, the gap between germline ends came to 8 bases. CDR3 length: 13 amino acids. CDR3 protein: CASSWTANTEAFF. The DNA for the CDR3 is TGTGCCAGCAGTTGGACAGCAAACACTGAAGCTTTCTTT.

The CDR3 DNA reads TGTGCCAGCAGTTCCCCAGCGAAGGACACAGATACGCAGTATTTT. Its translation is CASSSPAKDTDTQYF. This rearrangement joins TRBV28 to TRBJ2-3; unclear D gene. CDR1 and CDR2 (germline): MDHEN, SYDVKM. The CDR3 spans 15 residues. V lost 4 bases and J lost 2, with 13 bases in between.

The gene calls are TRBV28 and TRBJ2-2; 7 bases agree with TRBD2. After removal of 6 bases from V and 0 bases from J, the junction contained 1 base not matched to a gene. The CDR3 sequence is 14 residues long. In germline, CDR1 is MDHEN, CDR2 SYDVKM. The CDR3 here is CASRGGANTGELFF. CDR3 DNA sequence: TGTGCCAGCAGGGGGGGGGCGAACACCGGGGAGCTGTTTTTT. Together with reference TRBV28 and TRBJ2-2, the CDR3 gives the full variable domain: DVKVTQSSRYLVKRTGEKVFLECVQDMDHENMFWYRQDPGLGLRLIYFSYDVKMKEKGDIPEGYSVSREKKERFSLILESASTNQTSMYLCASRGGANTGELFFGEGSRLTVL.

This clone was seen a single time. CDR3 loop: CASIHRDAYNEQFF. CDR3 coding DNA: TGTGCCAGCATACACAGGGATGCCTACAATGAGCAGTTCTTC. This rearrangement joins TRBV7-9 to TRBJ2-1; D perhaps matches TRBD1 (6 bases). This CDR3 comprises 14 residues. V shed 7 bases and J shed 2 bases, with 12 bases lying between them. In germline, CDR1 is SEHNR, CDR2 FQNEAQ (reference sequence). Variable domain in full (rest from reference TRBV7-9 and TRBJ2-1): DTGVSQNPRHKITKRGQNVTFRCDPISEHNRLYWYRQTLGQGPEFLTYFQNEAQLEKSRLLSDRFSAERPKGSFSTLEIQRTEQGDSAMYLCASIHRDAYNEQFFGPGTRLTVL.

CDR3 amino acids: CASSLPRDRISYNEQFF. The CDR3 nucleotides are TGTGCCAGCAGCTTGCCAAGGGACAGAATCTCCTACAATGAGCAGTTCTTC. V usage is TRBV5-8 and J usage is TRBJ2-1; 7 bases line up with TRBD1. The CDR3 sequence is 17 residues long. Looked up from germline, CDR1 is SGHTS and CDR2 is YDEGEE. Trimming at V came to 1 base and at J to 0 bases, leaving 7 bases not matched to a gene.

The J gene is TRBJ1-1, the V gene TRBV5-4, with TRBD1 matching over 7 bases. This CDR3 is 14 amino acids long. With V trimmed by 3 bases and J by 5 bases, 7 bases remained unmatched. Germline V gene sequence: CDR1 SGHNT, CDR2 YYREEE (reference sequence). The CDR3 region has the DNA TGTGCCAGCAGCTCAAATAGACAGGGAACTGAAGCTTTCTTT. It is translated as CASSSNRQGTEAFF.

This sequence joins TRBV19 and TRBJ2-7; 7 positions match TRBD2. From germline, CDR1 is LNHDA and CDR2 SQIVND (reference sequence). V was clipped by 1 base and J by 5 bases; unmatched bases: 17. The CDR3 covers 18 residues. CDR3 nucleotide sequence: TGTGCCAGTAGTATAGGGGTGGGGAGGGGATACCTCGAGGACGAGCAGTACTTC. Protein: CASSIGVGRGYLEDEQYF. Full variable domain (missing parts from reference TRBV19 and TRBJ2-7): DGGITQSPKYLFRKEGQNVTLSCEQNLNHDAMYWYRQDPGQGLRLIYYSQIVNDFQKGDIAEGYSVSREKKESFPLTVTSAQKNPTAFYLCASSIGVGRGYLEDEQYFGPGTRLTVT.

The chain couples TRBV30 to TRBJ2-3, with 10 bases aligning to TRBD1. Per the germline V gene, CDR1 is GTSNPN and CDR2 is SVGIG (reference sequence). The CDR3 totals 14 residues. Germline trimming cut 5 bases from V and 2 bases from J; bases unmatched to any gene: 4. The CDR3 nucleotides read TGTGCCTGGCGACAGGGGGCAGTCACAGATACGCAGTATTTT. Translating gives CAWRQGAVTDTQYF.

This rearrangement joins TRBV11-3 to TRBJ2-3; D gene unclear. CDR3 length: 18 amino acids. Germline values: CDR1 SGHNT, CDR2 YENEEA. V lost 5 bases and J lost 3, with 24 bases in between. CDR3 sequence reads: CASSPLAQPGRETDTQYF. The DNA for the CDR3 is TGTGCCAGCAGCCCCCTTGCCCAACCAGGAAGAGAGACAGATACGCAGTATTTT. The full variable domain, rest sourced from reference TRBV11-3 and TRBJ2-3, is EAGVVQSPRYKIIEKKQPVAFWCNPISGHNTLYWYLQNLGQGPELLIRYENEEAVDDSQLPKDRFSAERLKGVDSTLKIQPAELGDSAVYLCASSPLAQPGRETDTQYFGPGTRLTVL.

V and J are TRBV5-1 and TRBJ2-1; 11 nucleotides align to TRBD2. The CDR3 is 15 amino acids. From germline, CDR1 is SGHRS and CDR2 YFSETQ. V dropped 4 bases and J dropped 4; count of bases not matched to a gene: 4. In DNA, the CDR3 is TGCGCCAGCAGCCTTAGCGGGGGGGCTTACAATGAGCAGTTCTTC. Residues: CASSLSGGAYNEQFF. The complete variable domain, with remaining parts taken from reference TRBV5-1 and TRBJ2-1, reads KAGVTQTPRYLIKTRGQQVTLSCSPISGHRSVSWYQQTPGQGLQFLFEYFSETQRNKGNFPGRFSGRQFSNSRSEMNVSTLELGDSALYLCASSLSGGAYNEQFFGPGTRLTVL.

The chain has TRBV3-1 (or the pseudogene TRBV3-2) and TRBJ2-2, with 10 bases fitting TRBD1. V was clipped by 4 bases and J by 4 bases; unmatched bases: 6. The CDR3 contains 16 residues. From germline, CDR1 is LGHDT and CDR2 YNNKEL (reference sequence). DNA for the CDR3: TGTGCCAGCAGCCTTTCCGGGACAGGGGCCACCGGGGAGCTGTTTTTT. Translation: CASSLSGTGATGELFF.

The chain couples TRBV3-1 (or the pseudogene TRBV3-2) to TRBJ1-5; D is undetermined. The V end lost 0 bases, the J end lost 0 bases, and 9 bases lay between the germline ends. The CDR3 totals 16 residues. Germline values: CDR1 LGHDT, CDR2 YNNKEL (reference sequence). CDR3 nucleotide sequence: TGTGCCAGCAGCCAAGAAGGGCGGGGTAGCAATCAGCCCCAGCATTTT. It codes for CASSQEGRGSNQPQHF.

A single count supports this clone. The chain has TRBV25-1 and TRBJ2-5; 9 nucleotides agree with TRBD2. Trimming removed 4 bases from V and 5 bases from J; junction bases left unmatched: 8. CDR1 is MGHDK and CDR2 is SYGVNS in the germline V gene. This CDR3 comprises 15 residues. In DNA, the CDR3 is TGTGCCAGCAGTGGTGCACTAGCGGGTGGGGAGACCCAGTACTTC. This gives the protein CASSGALAGGETQYF.

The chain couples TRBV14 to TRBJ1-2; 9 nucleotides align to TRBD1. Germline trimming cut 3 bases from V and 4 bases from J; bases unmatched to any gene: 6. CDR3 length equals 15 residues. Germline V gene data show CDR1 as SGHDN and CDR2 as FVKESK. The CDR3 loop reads CASSQLSTGGYGYTF. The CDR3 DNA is TGTGCCAGCAGCCAGCTATCGACAGGGGGCTATGGCTACACCTTC.

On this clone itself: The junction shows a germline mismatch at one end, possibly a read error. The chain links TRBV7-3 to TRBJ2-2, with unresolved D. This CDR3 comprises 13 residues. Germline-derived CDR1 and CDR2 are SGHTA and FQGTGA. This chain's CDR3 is CASSLEVTRELFF. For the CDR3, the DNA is TGTGCCAGCAGCTTAGAGGTCACCCGGGAGCTGTTTTTT.

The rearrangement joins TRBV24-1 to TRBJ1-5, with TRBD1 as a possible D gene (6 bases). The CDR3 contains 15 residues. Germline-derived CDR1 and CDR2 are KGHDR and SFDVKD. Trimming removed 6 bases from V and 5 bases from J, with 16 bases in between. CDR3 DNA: TGTGCCACCAGTAACGCAGGGACAACAGATCAGCCCCAGCATTTT. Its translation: CATSNAGTTDQPQHF.

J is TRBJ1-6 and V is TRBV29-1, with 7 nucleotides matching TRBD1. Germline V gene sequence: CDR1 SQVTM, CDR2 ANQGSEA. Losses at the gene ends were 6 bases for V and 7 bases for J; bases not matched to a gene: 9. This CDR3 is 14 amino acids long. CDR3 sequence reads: CSVQTGTENSPLHF. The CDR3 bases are TGCAGCGTCCAGACAGGGACGGAGAATTCACCCCTCCACTTT.

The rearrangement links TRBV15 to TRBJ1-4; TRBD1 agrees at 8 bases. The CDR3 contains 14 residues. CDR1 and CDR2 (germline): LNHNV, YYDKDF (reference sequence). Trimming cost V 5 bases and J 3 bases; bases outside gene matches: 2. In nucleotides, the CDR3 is TGTGCCACCAGCGAGGGACAGGCTAATGAAAAACTGTTTTTT. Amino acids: CATSEGQANEKLFF.

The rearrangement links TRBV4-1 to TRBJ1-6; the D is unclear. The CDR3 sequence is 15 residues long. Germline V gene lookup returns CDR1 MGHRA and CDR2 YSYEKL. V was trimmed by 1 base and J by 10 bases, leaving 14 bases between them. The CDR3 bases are TGCGCCAGCAGCCAAGGGGTAGTTTTCGGGTCACCCCTCCACTTT. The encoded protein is CASSQGVVFGSPLHF.